Here is one TCR beta chain with its context. Its target is unknown. The data were taken from a study of cytomegalovirus exposure and HLA in healthy donors. Study outcomes and limitations: Indistinguishable V segments such as TRBV6-2 and TRBV6-3 were excluded. As a later analysis showed, several of the most significant clusters appeared to be linked to common viral pathogens.

In the PCR, 60 Vbeta and 13 Jbeta primers were used. Authors' analysis steps: Later analysis identified tens of millions of unique TCR beta chains, approximately 10 million shared. Here immunoSEQ multiplex PCR was the method, and the copy in TCRdb shows in-frame clones only, minus some. That table furnishes V, J and clone size, whereas the DNA furnished D and trimming. The sample is made up of some 64,000 clones, and the top ten hold under 2% of it. Germline CDR1 MNHEY, CDR2 SVGAGI. The CDR3 contains 14 residues. V lost 6 bases to trimming and J lost 5 bases, with 13 bases between them. The chain has TRBV6-5 and TRBJ2-2; D unresolved. Sequenced sample: PBMCs. This clonotype was obtained from a young woman in good health and CMV-seronegative. CDR3 sequence reads: CASSYTLETGELFF. Here the CDR3 DNA reads TGTGCCAGCAGCTACACTCTAGAAACCGGGGAGCTGTTTTTT.